The entry that follows covers one TCR beta chain sequence. The data belong to a study of blood T cell repertoires in COVID-19. Study information: There were acute and convalescent COVID-19 samples, and they came from the United States, Italy and Spain. PBMCs, B-cell-depleted T cells, or T cells were the source of the cDNA or gDNA that made up the material.

Deletions cut 0 bases from V and 4 bases from J, with 9 bases between. Germline V lookup: CDR1 MGHRA, CDR2 YSYEKL. The length of the CDR3 is 15 residues. In the original processing: It was from reference gene primer amplification that nucleated cell counts were estimated. Data came from immunoSEQ multiplex PCR; TCRdb stores just in-frame clones and leaves some out. The V and J calls and clone size come from that table; D and trimming were worked out from the DNA. The sample records roughly 49,000 clones, about 89% being singletons. The clonotype comes from a human donor in a cohort sampled during active COVID-19. J is TRBJ1-4 and V is TRBV4-1, with D tentatively TRBD1 (5 bases). What was sequenced was peripheral blood. CDR3 loop: CASSQEGGGNEKLFF. The DNA of the CDR3 is TGCGCCAGCAGCCAAGAGGGGGGAGGTAATGAAAAACTGTTTTTT.